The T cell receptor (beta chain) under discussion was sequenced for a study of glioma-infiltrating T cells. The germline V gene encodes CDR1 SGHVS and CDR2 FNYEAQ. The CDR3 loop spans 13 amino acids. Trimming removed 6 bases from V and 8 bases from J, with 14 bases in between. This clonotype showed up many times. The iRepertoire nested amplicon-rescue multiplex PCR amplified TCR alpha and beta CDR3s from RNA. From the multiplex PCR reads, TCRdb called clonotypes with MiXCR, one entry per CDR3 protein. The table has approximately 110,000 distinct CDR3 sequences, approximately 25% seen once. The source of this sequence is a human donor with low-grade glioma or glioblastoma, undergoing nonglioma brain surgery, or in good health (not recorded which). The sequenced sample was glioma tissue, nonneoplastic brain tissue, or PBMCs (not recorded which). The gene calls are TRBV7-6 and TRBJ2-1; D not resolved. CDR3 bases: TGTGCCAGCAGGGGATGGGGTAGCCATGAGCAGTTCTTC. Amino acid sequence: CASRGWGSHEQFF.